This entry describes one TCR beta chain. Antigen specificity is unknown. This record belongs to a study of identical twins. Findings and limits, study-wide: Model-predicted out-of-frame TCR alpha sharing fell below observed values in monozygotic twins.

MiXCR was run by TCRdb on the 5' RACE reads, yielding one entry per CDR3 protein. The sample includes around 1.7 million distinct CDR3 sequences, more than 30% of them seen just once. This CDR3 is built from 14 residues. Trimming removed 1 base from V and 5 bases from J; junction bases left unmatched: 5. Per the germline V gene, CDR1 is SGHRS and CDR2 is YFSETQ. Sample: cord blood. The V call is TRBV5-1, the J call TRBJ1-2, with 7 bases matching TRBD1. The receptor comes from a newborn girl in good health. CDR3 protein: CASSLTGQPYGYTF. DNA of the CDR3: TGCGCCAGCAGCTTGACGGGACAGCCTTATGGCTACACCTTC. Full variable domain (remainder filled in from reference TRBV5-1 and TRBJ1-2): KAGVTQTPRYLIKTRGQQVTLSCSPISGHRSVSWYQQTPGQGLQFLFEYFSETQRNKGNFPGRFSGRQFSNSRSEMNVSTLELGDSALYLCASSLTGQPYGYTFGSGTRLTVV.